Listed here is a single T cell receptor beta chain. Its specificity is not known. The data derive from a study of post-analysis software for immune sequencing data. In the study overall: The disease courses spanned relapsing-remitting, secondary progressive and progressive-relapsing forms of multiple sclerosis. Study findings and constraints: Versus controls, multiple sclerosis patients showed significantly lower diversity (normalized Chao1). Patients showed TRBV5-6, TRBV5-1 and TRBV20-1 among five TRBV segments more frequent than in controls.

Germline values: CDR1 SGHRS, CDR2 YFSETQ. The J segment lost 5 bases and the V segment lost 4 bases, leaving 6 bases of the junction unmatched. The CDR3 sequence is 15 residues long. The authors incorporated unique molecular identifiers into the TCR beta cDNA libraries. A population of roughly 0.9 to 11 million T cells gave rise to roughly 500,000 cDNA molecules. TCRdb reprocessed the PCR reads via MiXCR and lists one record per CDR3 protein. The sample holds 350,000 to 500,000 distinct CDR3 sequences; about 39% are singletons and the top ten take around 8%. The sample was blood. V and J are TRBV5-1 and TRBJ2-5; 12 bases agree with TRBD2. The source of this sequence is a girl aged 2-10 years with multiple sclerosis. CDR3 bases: TGCGCCAGCAGCCCGACTAGCGGGAGTTATGAGACCCAGTACTTC. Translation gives CASSPTSGSYETQYF.